This T cell receptor (beta chain) was sequenced in a study of cytomegalovirus exposure and HLA in healthy donors (dated by TCRdb to 2015 to 2018). For the study in its entirety: According to an earlier analysis of several hundred of the donors, about 180 million T cells yielded some 110 million unique TCR beta sequences and around 300 Gb of sequence data. Donor age, sex, ethnicity and CMV serostatus were compiled alongside the repertoire data. All discovery cohort repertoires had been generated on a single sequencing platform. The later analysis used no new phenotypic data to find candidate immune exposures, relying instead on TCR beta sequences and their occurrence across donors. Besides the first cohort of some 670 subjects, a separate validation cohort made up of roughly 120 different subjects was used. To study patterns of TCR occurrence, a later analysis re-analyzed previously published TCR beta repertoires from 650 to 750 donors and added high-resolution HLA genotyping. To decide whether each TCR beta V gene segment behaved as functional or pseudogenic, an earlier analysis of fewer than 750 of the donors relied on high-throughput TCR beta sequencing. Typing coverage differed by locus: A, B, C, DRB1 and DQB1 were typed in roughly 620-630 donors, DQA1 in about 500, DPA1 in 600 to 610, and DPB1 in 450 to 480. Both class I and class II loci were covered by HLA typing, at four-digit resolution. A later genetic analysis used genome-wide SNP genotypes for 398 of the 666 donors, treating that subset as a discovery cohort. High-throughput TCR immunosequencing, statistical association of individual TCRs with disease status, and machine learning were combined to predict cytomegalovirus infection status. About 280 gigabases of sequencing data and 70 million to 95 million unique TCR sequences made up an early release that covered approximately 620 HLA-typed donors. The study used immunosequencing to profile the T cell repertoires of under 700 subjects and linked those repertoires to cytomegalovirus serostatus. On average, about 200,000 unique TCR beta nucleotide sequences were sequenced per donor among a few hundred genotyped donors of the cohort, with around 19% of those sequences being non-productive. A handful of DR-DQ haplotypes were handled as single units for association and clustering because linkage in the cohort was strong. Among the roughly 400 genotyped donors, about 83% belonged to the genetic ancestry cluster associated with self-reported Caucasian donors. The study aimed to test whether signatures of past pathogen exposure could be identified by cataloging public T cell receptors. Results and caveats for the whole study, not just this receptor: Strong co-occurrence of HLA alleles, especially DR and DQ, made assigning TCR associations to individual alleles difficult. A later analysis found that TCR association rates varied across HLA loci, with DRB1 alleles showing the most associated TCRs and HLA-C alleles the fewest. Sequencing depth was assumed to be roughly uniform across donors in the presence/absence analyses, though that assumption may not hold. A later analysis associated about 17,000 TCR beta sequences with specific HLA alleles at a false discovery rate of 0.05. Broadly in line with IMGT annotations, most TCR beta V segments showed up in productive rearrangements about 90% or about 30% of the time in an earlier analysis of roughly 590 of the donors. Linkage disequilibrium might explain the correlated functional status among segregating V segments, but an unknown experimental factor could not be ruled out. In a later genetic analysis, a missense DCLRE1C variant was associated with V-gene and J-gene trimming of TCR beta chains, and the association was replicated in an independent cohort. A later analysis found that HLA-associated TCR beta chains were more clonally expanded and had lower generation probabilities than equally common non-associated chains. In this cohort, only TCR beta chains were sequenced, and detectable features were limited by the absence of alpha or paired-chain data. The study gave a list of 150 to 200 TCR beta chains associated with cytomegalovirus. Some IMGT-functional V segments, including TRBV6-2 and TRBV6-3, could not be distinguished by the 87-base-pair reads and were therefore excluded. A further reported finding was that TCR beta sequences accurately predicted the HLA-A and HLA-B alleles for most subjects in the first cohort. The sequencing pipeline was judged likely to have produced a cluster of highly shared sequence variants as a technical artifact. For the cohort, immune exposure information was limited to CMV serostatus. Most CMV-associated TCR beta chains appeared to be HLA-restricted in a later analysis, and the HLA associations seemed to be driven largely by CMV exposure. About 15 rarely observed V segments, including chromosome 9 orphons, were excluded from the earlier analysis of a few hundred of the donors because counts were too low. In both the original and validation cohorts, the classifier was reported to diagnose cytomegalovirus status with high specificity and sensitivity. According to a later genetic analysis, donors in an Asian-associated ancestry cluster had fewer N-insertions in productive TCRs than the approximately 630-donor mean. Three of the identified cytomegalovirus-associated TCR beta chains were confirmed in vitro to be specific for cytomegalovirus antigens. While some public TCRs were present in many individuals, most TCR sequences turned up only very rarely across donors. Because some donors lacked HLA typing at each locus, the association tests relied only on the typed subset. According to the authors, the approach could potentially be generalized to other disease states and immunological phenotypes. In a later analysis, several top co-occurrence clusters were reported to appear linked to parvovirus B19, influenza, CMV and Epstein-Barr virus.

CDR3 length: 14 amino acids, cysteine to phenylalanine. Kept here is only the CDR3 DNA, which spans 42 bases and is read in frame from base 1. The germline V gene sets CDR1 to SGHAT and CDR2 to FQNNGV. V and J lose 4 bases and 5 bases, and a span of 11 bases separates them. The library was built by means of the immunoSEQ multiplex PCR assay. For the multiplex PCR, a mixture combining 60 forward primers for TCR Vbeta segments and 13 reverse primers for TCR Jbeta segments was used. The CDR3 region of rearranged TCR beta genes was amplified from genomic DNA with a multiplex PCR assay. The amplified TCR beta libraries were sequenced on the Illumina HiSeq System as 87-base-pair reads. Under the source paper's analysis protocol: In a later analysis, tens of millions of unique TCR beta chains were counted across the roughly 670 repertoires, and around 11 million of these chains were shared by at least two donors. Raw reads were error-corrected and collapsed into unique sequences by a nearest-neighbor algorithm in which closely related sequences were merged to remove PCR and sequencing errors. V, D and J gene segments were assigned by aligning CDR3 sequences to IMGT reference sequences. Each retained sequence needed at least a six-nucleotide match to both a V gene segment and a J gene segment. Rearrangements were classified as productive when the CDR3 lacked stop codons and remained in frame with V and J, and all other rearrangements were classified as non-productive. CDR3 was defined according to IMGT convention as the region running from the second conserved V-encoded cysteine to the conserved J-encoded phenylalanine. Sequences without an unambiguous match to a single V gene segment were excluded from the earlier analysis of several hundred of the donors. In an earlier analysis of a few hundred of the donors, V segments were called functional above 56.7% productive rearrangements and were called segregating when the between-donor standard deviation exceeded 5%. A statistical classification framework was built to diagnose cytomegalovirus status from the catalog of TCR beta chain sequences. In a later analysis, TCR nucleotide sequences were compared against IMGT/GENE-DB human TR gene sequences so that V and J genes could be assigned. A later analysis assigned CDR3 sequences and most-parsimonious VDJ recombination scenarios with the TCRdist pipeline. In a later analysis, each TCR beta chain was defined by its CDR3 amino acid sequence together with its V-gene family, and reads without a unique V-gene family were excluded. As a way to deal with suspected cross-contamination and a sequencing artifact, a later analysis dropped approximately 570 nucleotide sequences that were highly shared and had low generation probability. In a later analysis, a clonal expansion index was calculated for each public chain from normalized within-repertoire ranks of inferred template counts. In a later analysis, generation probabilities were computed with a VDJ recombination model fitted to out-of-frame rearrangements, and the resulting probabilities were checked against IGoR. Hypergeometric tests were used in a later analysis to score TCR-TCR, TCR-HLA and TCR-CMV co-occurrence, with a repertoire-size bias correction applied to the TCR pairs. False discovery rates were estimated in a later analysis by permuting HLA or CMV assignments 20 times. A later analysis grouped co-occurring TCRs with DBSCAN, adding TCRdist sequence similarity when clustering within HLA-allele-positive subsets. Co-occurrence clustering excluded repertoires with fewer than 30,000 or more than 120,000 public chains, plus five with anomalous nucleotide sharing. The immuneACCESS repertoire file appears here via TCRdb, limited to in-frame rearrangements. These files lack a portion of the clones; in checked studies, under half of the deficit traces to unresolved V genes, and the cause of the others is not known. V and J calls and clone size follow that table, whereas D and trimming were derived from the DNA. The sample contains around 87,000 clones, about 70% of them found a single time. The ten largest clones take up about 3% of the sample.

The cohort consisted of approximately 690 healthy bone marrow donors. All cohort members were sampled while nominally healthy, although unrecorded immune exposures were likely present. The donor was CMV seronegative and was included in the group of approximately 350 seronegative cohort members. Every donor gave a peripheral blood sample, and the peripheral blood mononuclear cells from that sample were used for TCR beta sequencing. The Qiagen DNeasy Blood Extraction Kit was used to extract genomic DNA from the blood cell samples. Comments on this clone: What antigen it recognizes has not been identified. No much larger clone is present one base from it, and per-base qualities are unavailable.

The receptor was derived from a man aged 40-49 years in good health and CMV-seronegative. The chain is encoded by TRBV11-2 joined to TRBJ1-4; tentative D gene TRBD1, with 5 bases matching. The sequencing input was PBMCs. The CDR3 loop reads CASSSPRGNEKLFF. In nucleotide form, the sequence is TGTGCCAGCAGCTCCCCTCGGGGGAATGAAAAACTGTTTTTT.